Listed here are 13 T cell receptor beta chains from one sample, sequenced in a study of blood T cell repertoires in COVID-19. Assay: immunoSEQ multiplex PCR; the TCRdb copy retains only in-frame clones and omits some. The sample includes 300,000 to 400,000 clones, 80% to 90% of them seen just once. What was sequenced was PBMCs or T cells enriched from blood (not recorded which). Every receptor here comes from a woman aged 40 to 50 with acute COVID-19.

The CDR3 reads CASSLDGYGYTF. The CDR3 DNA reads TGTGCCAGCAGCTTGGACGGGTATGGCTACACCTTC. V gene TRBV5-5 combines with J gene TRBJ1-2; D remains unclear. There are 12 residues in the CDR3. V lost 0 bases, J lost 5 bases, and 5 bases lay in between. Germline V CDR1 and CDR2: SGHKS, YYEKEE (reference sequence).

The rearrangement uses TRBV5-5 and TRBJ1-6, with 8 nucleotides matching TRBD1. The germline gives CDR1 SGHKS, CDR2 YYEKEE (reference sequence). V shed 4 bases and J 7 bases; nucleotides not matched to a gene: 4. The CDR3 has 14 amino acids. For the CDR3, the DNA is TGTGCCAGCAGCCGGGGACAGGCAAATTCACCCCTCCACTTT. This translates into CASSRGQANSPLHF.

The CDR3 DNA follows: TGTGCCAGCAGTGCTTTACAGGGGGCAGGTAGCAATCAGCCCCAGCATTTT. Protein: CASSALQGAGSNQPQHF. The gene calls are TRBV6-1 and TRBJ1-5; 9 bases agree with TRBD1. CDR1 and CDR2 (germline): MNHNS, SASEGT. V was clipped by 4 bases and J by 0 bases; unmatched bases: 7. The CDR3 extends over 17 amino acids.

This sequence joins TRBV10-2 and TRBJ2-7; 8 nucleotides match TRBD2. Germline CDR1 WSHSY, CDR2 SAAADI. J was trimmed by 7 bases and V by 3 bases; bases with no gene match: 8. The CDR3 contains 14 residues. The DNA for the CDR3 is TGCGCCAGCAGTGACGGGGGGGCTATATTAGAGCAGTACTTC. Translation gives CASSDGGAILEQYF.

The chain combines TRBV7-7 with TRBJ2-6; D is undetermined. Germline CDR1 is SSHAT and CDR2 is FNYEAQ (reference sequence). Between the trimmed V and J ends, which lost 5 bases and 4 bases, there was a span of 9 bases. The CDR3 covers 14 residues. CDR3 coding DNA: TGTGCCAGCAGCCGTTCTCCGGGGGCCAACGTCCTGACTTTC. This encodes CASSRSPGANVLTF.

This chain links TRBV9 with TRBJ2-1; 9 bases fit TRBD2. Germline loops: CDR1 SGDLS, CDR2 YYNGEE. The CDR3 is 16 amino acids. V was clipped by 0 bases and J by 8 bases; unmatched bases: 9. The CDR3: CASSVDIAGALDEQFF. Here the CDR3 DNA reads TGTGCCAGCAGCGTAGATATAGCGGGAGCTCTCGATGAGCAGTTCTTC.

The J gene is TRBJ1-4, the V gene TRBV2; 8 bases fit TRBD1. Losses at the gene ends were 4 bases for V and 8 bases for J; bases not matched to a gene: 9. The CDR3 consists of 15 residues. Germline V gene lookup returns CDR1 SNHLY and CDR2 FYNNEI. This CDR3 is CASSGQQGAREKLFF. The CDR3 nucleotides read TGTGCCAGCAGTGGACAGCAGGGGGCCAGGGAAAAACTGTTTTTT.

The chain recombines TRBV7-2 with TRBJ1-2, with a weak D call TRBD1 (5 bases). This CDR3 is 17 amino acids long. Germline values: CDR1 SGHTA, CDR2 FQGNSA. Trimming removed 5 bases at V and 0 bases at J, with 19 bases between. The CDR3 DNA is TGTGCCAGCAGCCCATCCAGGGTGGATTCAGCTAACTATGGCTACACCTTC. This codes for CASSPSRVDSANYGYTF.

This chain uses TRBV5-8 with TRBJ2-7; D gene ambiguous. The CDR3 sequence is 13 residues long. Per germline, CDR1 SGHTS and CDR2 YDEGEE. With 2 bases removed from V and 0 bases from J, the gap between germline ends came to 6 bases. The CDR3 bases are TGTGCCAGCAGCTTCGGAGCCTCCTACGAGCAGTACTTC. Translated: CASSFGASYEQYF.

This chain connects TRBV7-9 to TRBJ2-1; D remains ambiguous. The V gene lost 2 bases and the J gene lost 4 bases, with 24 bases spanning the gap. CDR1 is SEHNR and CDR2 is FQNEAQ in the germline V gene (reference sequence). The CDR3 has 19 amino acids. The chain's CDR3 is CASSLLTLTRKKNYNEQFF. The CDR3 DNA reads TGTGCCAGCAGCTTATTAACCCTGACAAGGAAAAAGAATTACAATGAGCAGTTCTTC.

The V and J genes are TRBV14 and TRBJ1-2; D is ambiguous. V gave up 3 bases and J gave up 8 bases, with 10 bases separating them. CDR1 is SGHDN, CDR2 FVKESK, per germline. This CDR3 contains 12 residues. As DNA, the CDR3 is TGTGCCAGCAGCCACCCCCGGGAAGGCTACACCTTC. Encoded protein: CASSHPREGYTF.

The chain links TRBV4-1 to TRBJ1-6; TRBD1 aligns across 9 bases. CDR3 length equals 17 residues. The V segment lost 0 bases and the J segment 10 bases; nucleotides outside the gene matches: 10. Germline CDR1 reads MGHRA; CDR2 reads YSYEKL. The CDR3 is CASSQEPGQGIRSPLHF. The CDR3 region has the DNA TGCGCCAGCAGCCAAGAACCGGGACAGGGTATTAGATCACCCCTCCACTTT.

The count of this clone is one. The V call is TRBV5-1, the J call TRBJ1-2, with D possibly matching TRBD1 (6 bases). Germline V gene sequence: CDR1 SGHRS, CDR2 YFSETQ. The CDR3 is 15 amino acids. With 5 bases removed from V and 0 bases from J, the gap between germline ends came to 14 bases. DNA for the CDR3: TGCGCCAGCAGGAAGGAAACAGGGACTAACTATGGCTACACCTTC. Its translation: CASRKETGTNYGYTF. Looking up the rest from reference TRBV5-1 and TRBJ1-2 gives the full variable domain: KAGVTQTPRYLIKTRGQQVTLSCSPISGHRSVSWYQQTPGQGLQFLFEYFSETQRNKGNFPGRFSGRQFSNSRSEMNVSTLELGDSALYLCASRKETGTNYGYTFGSGTRLTVV.